This T cell receptor (beta chain) was captured by sequencing in a study of OX40 agonist ivuxolimab in advanced cancers. Notes on this clone: The antigen is undetermined.

TCRdb's copy holds only in-frame clones and misses some; the assay was immunoSEQ multiplex PCR. Of fewer than 80,000 clones in the sample, less than 85% were seen once. Between the trimmed V and J ends, which lost 2 bases and 7 bases, there was a span of 21 bases. The CDR3 has 16 residues. The germline V gene has CDR1 SGHAT and CDR2 FQNNGV. The study, taken as a whole, reports: Among the lowest levels of clonal expansion were found in partial responders at 0.1-3.0 mg/kg. At 0.1 to 3.0 mg/kg and by week 6, CD4+ and CD8+ T cells in the blood had expanded clonally. Averaged across samples, CD8+ T cells carried more expanded clones than CD4+ did.

This TCR was recovered from an adult with an advanced solid tumor such as melanoma, head and neck, liver or kidney cancer. Sequencing used CD4+ or CD8+ T cells sorted from blood, obtained in a trial of the OX40 agonist ivuxolimab. This sequence joins TRBV11-2 and TRBJ2-7; D call uncertain. For the CDR3, the DNA is TGTGCCAGCAGCTTACTTGTTGCGGAGTACTCTTTAGAGCAGTACTTC. It yields the protein CASSLLVAEYSLEQYF.